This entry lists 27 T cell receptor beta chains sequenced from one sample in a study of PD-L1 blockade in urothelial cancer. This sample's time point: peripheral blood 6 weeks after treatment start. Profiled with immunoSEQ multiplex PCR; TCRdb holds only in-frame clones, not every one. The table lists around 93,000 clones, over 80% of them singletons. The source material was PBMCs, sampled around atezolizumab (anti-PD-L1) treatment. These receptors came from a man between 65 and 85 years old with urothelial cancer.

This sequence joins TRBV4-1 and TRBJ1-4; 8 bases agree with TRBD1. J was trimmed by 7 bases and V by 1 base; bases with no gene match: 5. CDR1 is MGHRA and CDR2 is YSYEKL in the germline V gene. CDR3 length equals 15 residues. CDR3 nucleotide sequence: TGCGCCAGCAGCCAAGCCCCAGGGGGCCGTGAAAAACTGTTTTTT. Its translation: CASSQAPGGREKLFF.

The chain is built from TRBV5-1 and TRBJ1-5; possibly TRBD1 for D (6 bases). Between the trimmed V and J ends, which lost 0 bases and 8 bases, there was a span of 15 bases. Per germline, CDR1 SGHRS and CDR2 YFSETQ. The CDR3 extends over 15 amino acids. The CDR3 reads CASSLGNREIEPQHF. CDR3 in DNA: TGCGCCAGCAGCTTGGGTAACAGGGAAATCGAGCCCCAGCATTTT. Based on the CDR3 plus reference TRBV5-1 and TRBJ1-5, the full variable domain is KAGVTQTPRYLIKTRGQQVTLSCSPISGHRSVSWYQQTPGQGLQFLFEYFSETQRNKGNFPGRFSGRQFSNSRSEMNVSTLELGDSALYLCASSLGNREIEPQHFGDGTRLSIL.

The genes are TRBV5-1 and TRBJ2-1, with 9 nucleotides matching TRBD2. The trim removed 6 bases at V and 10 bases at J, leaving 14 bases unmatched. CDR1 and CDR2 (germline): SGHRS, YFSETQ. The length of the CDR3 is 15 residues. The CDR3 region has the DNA TGCGCCAGCACCCCAGGAGCAGCGGGAGGTAACGAGCAGTTCTTC. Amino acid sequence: CASTPGAAGGNEQFF. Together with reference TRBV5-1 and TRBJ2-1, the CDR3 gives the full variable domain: KAGVTQTPRYLIKTRGQQVTLSCSPISGHRSVSWYQQTPGQGLQFLFEYFSETQRNKGNFPGRFSGRQFSNSRSEMNVSTLELGDSALYLCASTPGAAGGNEQFFGPGTRLTVL.

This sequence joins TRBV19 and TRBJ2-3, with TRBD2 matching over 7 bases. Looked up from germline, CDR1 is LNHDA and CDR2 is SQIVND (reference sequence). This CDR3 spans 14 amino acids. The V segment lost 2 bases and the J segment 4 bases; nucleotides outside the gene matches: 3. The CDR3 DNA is TGTGCCAGTAGTATAAGCGGGGTGGCAGATACGCAGTATTTT. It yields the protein CASSISGVADTQYF.

CDR3 sequence: CAISETPYEQYF. As DNA, the CDR3 is TGTGCCATCAGTGAGACACCCTACGAGCAGTACTTC. The chain carries TRBV10-3 and TRBJ2-7; D remains unclear. V shed 2 bases and J shed 2 bases, with 4 bases lying between them. The germline CDR1 and CDR2 sequences are ENHRY and SYGVKD. This CDR3 is built from 12 residues.

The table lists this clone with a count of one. In DNA, the CDR3 is TGTGCCAGCAGCCCCCGGACTAGCGGGGTATACGGCTACGAGCAGTACTTC. It codes for CASSPRTSGVYGYEQYF. This chain links TRBV11-1 with TRBJ2-7; TRBD2 agrees at 12 bases. CDR1 is SGHAT, CDR2 FQDESV, per germline (reference sequence). J gave up 3 bases and V 5 bases, and 11 bases lay outside the gene matches. The CDR3 covers 17 residues.

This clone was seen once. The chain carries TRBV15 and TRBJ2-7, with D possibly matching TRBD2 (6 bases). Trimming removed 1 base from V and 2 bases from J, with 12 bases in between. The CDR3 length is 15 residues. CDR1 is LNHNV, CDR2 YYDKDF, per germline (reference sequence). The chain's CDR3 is CATSRALASTYEQYF. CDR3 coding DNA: TGTGCCACCAGCAGAGCCCTAGCGAGTACCTACGAGCAGTACTTC.

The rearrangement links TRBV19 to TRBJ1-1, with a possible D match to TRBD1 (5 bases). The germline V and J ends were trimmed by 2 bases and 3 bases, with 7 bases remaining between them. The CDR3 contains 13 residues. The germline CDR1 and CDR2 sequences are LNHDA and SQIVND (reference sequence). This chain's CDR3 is CASSIIRDTEAFF. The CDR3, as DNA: TGTGCCAGTAGTATAATCAGGGACACTGAAGCTTTCTTT.

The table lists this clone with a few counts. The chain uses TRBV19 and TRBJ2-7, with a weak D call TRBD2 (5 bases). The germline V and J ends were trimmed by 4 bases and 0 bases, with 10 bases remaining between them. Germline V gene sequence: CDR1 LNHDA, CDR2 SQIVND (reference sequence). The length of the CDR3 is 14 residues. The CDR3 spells CASSRNGDSYEQYF. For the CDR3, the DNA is TGTGCCAGTAGTAGGAACGGGGACTCCTACGAGCAGTACTTC.

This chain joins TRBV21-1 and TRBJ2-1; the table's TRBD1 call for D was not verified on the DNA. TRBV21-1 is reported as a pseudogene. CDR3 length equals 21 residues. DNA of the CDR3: TGTGCCAGCAGCAAAGTTAACCTCAGGGGGAAAGATACGTTATTAACCAATGAGCAGTTCTTC. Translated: CASSKVNLRGKDTLLTNEQFF.

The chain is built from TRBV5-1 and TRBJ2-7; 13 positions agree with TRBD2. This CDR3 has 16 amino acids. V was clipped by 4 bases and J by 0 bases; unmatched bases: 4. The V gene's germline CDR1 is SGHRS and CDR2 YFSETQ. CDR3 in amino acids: CASSLTSGGTSYEQYF. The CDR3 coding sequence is TGCGCCAGCAGCCTGACTAGCGGGGGGACCTCCTACGAGCAGTACTTC.

The CDR3 sequence is CASSPIGLRGTDTQYF. The CDR3 DNA reads TGTGCCAGCAGCCCCATAGGTCTGAGGGGGACAGATACGCAGTATTTT. This chain joins TRBV7-9 and TRBJ2-3; TRBD1 is a possible D gene (6 bases). CDR1 SEHNR and CDR2 FQNEAQ come from the germline V gene (reference sequence). CDR3 length: 16 amino acids. V lost 5 bases and J lost 3, with 18 bases in between.

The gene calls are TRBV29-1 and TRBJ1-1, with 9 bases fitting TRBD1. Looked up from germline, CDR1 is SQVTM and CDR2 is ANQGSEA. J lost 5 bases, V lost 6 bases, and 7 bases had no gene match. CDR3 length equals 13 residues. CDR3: CSVHRGRGTEAFF. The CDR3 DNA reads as TGCAGCGTGCACAGGGGGCGCGGAACTGAAGCTTTCTTT.

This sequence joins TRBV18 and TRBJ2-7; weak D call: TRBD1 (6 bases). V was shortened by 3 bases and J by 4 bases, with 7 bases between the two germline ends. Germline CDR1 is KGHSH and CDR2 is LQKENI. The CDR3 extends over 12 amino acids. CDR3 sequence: CASSPGQYEQYF. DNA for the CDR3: TGTGCCAGCTCACCTGGACAGTACGAGCAGTACTTC.

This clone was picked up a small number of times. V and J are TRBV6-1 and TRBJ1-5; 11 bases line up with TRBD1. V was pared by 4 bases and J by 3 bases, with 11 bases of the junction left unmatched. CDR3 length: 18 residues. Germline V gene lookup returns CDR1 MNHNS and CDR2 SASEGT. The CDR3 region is CASSVQDRGPDFNQPQHF. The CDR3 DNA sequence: TGTGCCAGCAGTGTCCAGGACAGGGGGCCTGACTTCAATCAGCCCCAGCATTTT.

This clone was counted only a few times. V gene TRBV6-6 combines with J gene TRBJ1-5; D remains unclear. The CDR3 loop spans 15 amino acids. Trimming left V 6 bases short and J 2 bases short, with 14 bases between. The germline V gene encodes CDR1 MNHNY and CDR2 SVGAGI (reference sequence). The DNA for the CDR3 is TGTGCCAGCAGCCTTCTGGGGAGTGGCAATCAGCCCCAGCATTTT. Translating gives CASSLLGSGNQPQHF.

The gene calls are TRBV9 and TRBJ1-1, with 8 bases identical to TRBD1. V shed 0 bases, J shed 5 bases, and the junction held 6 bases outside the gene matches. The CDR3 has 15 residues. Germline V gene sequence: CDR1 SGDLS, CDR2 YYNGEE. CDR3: CASSVAPDRDTEAFF. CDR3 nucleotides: TGTGCCAGCAGCGTAGCCCCGGACAGGGATACTGAAGCTTTCTTT.

The CDR3 loop is CASSRTANTEAFF. The CDR3 bases are TGTGCCAGCAGCCGGACAGCAAACACTGAAGCTTTCTTT. The gene calls are TRBV28 and TRBJ1-1, with TRBD1 as a possible D gene (6 bases). The V end lost 6 bases, the J end lost 2 bases, and 10 bases lay between the germline ends. Germline CDR1 MDHEN, CDR2 SYDVKM. CDR3 size: 13 residues.

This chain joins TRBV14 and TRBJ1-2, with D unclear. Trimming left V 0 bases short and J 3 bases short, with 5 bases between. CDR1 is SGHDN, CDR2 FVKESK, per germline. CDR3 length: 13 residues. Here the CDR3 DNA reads TGTGCCAGCAGCCAAGACAGATACTATGGCTACACCTTC. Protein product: CASSQDRYYGYTF.

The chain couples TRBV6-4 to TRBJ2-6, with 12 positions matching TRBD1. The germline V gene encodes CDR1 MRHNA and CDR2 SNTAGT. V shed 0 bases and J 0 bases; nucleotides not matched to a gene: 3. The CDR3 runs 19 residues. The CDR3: CASSDSGTGGYSGANVLTF. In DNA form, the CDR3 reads TGTGCCAGCAGTGACTCCGGGACAGGGGGCTACTCTGGGGCCAACGTCCTGACTTTC.

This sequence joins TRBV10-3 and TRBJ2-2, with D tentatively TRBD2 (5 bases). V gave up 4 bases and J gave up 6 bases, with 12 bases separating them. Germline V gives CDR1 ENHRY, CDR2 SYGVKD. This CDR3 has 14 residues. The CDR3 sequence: CAISVRQDSGELFF. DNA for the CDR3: TGTGCCATCAGTGTTCGGCAGGACTCCGGGGAGCTGTTTTTT.

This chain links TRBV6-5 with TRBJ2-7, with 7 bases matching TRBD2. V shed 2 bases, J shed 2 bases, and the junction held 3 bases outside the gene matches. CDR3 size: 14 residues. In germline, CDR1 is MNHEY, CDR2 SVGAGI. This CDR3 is CASSYSGTTYEQYF. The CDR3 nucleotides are TGTGCCAGCAGTTACAGCGGGACTACCTACGAGCAGTACTTC.

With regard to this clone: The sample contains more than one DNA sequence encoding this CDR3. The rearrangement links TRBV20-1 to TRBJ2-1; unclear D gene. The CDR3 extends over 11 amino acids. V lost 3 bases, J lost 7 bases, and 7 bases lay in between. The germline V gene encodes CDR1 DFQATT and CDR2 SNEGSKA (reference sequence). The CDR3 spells CSASRGNEQFF. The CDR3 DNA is TGCAGTGCTAGTCGCGGTAATGAGCAGTTCTTC.

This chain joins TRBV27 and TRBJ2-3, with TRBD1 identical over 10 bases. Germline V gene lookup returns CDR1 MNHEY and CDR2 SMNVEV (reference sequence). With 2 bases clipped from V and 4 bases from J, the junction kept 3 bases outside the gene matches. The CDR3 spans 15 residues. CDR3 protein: CASSLGQGEADTQYF. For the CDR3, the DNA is TGTGCCAGCAGTTTAGGACAGGGGGAGGCAGATACGCAGTATTTT.

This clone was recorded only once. The CDR3 DNA reads as TGTGCCAGCAGCTCTATACCGGACAGACTCAATCAGCCCCAGCATTTT. It codes for CASSSIPDRLNQPQHF. The V gene is TRBV5-8, the J gene TRBJ1-5; D may be TRBD1 (6 bases). V lost 3 bases and J lost 3, with 16 bases in between. In germline, CDR1 is SGHTS, CDR2 YDEGEE. The CDR3 covers 16 residues.

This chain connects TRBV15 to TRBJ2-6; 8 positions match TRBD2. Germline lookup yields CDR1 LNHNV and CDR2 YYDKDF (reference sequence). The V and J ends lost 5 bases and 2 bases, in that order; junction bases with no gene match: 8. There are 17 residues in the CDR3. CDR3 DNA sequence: TGTGCCACCAGCCGGGAGGGGAGTGTAGCTGGGGCCAACGTCCTGACTTTC. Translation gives CATSREGSVAGANVLTF.

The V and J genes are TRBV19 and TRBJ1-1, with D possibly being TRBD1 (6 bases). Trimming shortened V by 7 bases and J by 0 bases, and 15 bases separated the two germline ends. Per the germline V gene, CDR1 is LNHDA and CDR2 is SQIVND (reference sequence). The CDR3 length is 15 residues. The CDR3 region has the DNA TGTGCCAGTACCATTGGACAGACCATGAACACTGAAGCTTTCTTT. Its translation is CASTIGQTMNTEAFF.